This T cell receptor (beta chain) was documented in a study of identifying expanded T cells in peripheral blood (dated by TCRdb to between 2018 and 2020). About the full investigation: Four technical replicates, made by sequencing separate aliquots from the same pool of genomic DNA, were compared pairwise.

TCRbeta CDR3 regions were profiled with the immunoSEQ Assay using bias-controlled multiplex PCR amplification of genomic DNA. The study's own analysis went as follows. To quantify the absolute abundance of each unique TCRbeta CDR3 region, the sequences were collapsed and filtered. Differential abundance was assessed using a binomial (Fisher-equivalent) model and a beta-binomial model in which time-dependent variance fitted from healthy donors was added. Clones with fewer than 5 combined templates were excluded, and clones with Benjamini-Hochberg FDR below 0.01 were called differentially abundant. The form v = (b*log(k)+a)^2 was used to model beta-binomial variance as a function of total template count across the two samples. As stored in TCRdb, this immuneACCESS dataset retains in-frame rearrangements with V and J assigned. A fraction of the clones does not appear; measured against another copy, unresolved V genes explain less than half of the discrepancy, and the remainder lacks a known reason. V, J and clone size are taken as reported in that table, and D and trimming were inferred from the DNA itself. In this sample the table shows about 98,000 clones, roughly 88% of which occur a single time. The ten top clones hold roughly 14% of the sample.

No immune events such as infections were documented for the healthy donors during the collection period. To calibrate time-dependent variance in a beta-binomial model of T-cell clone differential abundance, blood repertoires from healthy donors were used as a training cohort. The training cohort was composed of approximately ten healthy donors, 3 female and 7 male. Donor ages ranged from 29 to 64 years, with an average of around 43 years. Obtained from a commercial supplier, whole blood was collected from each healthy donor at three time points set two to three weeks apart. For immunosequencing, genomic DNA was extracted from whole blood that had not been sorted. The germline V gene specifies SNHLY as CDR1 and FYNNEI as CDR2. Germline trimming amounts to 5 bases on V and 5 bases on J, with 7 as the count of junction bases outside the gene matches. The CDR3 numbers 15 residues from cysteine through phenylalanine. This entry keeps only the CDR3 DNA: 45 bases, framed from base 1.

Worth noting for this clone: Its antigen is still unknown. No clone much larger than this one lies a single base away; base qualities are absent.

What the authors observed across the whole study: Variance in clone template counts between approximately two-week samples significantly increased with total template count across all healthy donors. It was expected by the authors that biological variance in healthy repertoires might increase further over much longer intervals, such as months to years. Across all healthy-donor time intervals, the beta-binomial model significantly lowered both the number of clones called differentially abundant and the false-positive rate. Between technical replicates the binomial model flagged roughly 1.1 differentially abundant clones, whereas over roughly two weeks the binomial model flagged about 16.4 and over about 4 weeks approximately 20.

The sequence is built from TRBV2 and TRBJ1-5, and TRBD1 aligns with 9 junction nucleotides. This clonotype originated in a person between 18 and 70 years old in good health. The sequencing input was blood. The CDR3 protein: CASSPDGQGHQPQHF. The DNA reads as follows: TGTGCCAGCAGTCCAGACGGACAGGGGCATCAGCCCCAGCATTTT.